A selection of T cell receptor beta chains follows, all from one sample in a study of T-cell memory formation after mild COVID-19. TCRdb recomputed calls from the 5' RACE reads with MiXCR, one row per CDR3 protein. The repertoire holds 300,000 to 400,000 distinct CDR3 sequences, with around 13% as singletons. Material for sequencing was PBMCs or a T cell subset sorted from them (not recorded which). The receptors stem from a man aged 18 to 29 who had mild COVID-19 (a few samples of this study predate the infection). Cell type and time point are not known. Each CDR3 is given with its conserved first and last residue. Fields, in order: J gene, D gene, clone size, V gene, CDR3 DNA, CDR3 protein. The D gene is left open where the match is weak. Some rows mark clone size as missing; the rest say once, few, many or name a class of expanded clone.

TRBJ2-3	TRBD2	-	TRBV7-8	TGTGCCAGCAGCTTACCAGCGGGGGGGCAGGGTACGCAGTATTTT	CASSLPAGGQGTQYF
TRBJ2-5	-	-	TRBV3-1	TGTGCCAGCAGCCCTAGAGATGAGTCCCAGTACTTC	CASSPRDESQYF
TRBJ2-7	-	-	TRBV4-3	TGCGCCAGAAGCCAAGAGGGTATAACTCCCTACGAGCAGTACTTC	CARSQEGITPYEQYF
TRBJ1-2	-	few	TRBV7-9	TGTGCCAGCAGCTTATCAACGGGGCAGGGGAATTTTAACTATGGCTACACCTTC	CASSLSTGQGNFNYGYTF
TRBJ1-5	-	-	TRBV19	TGTGCCAGTAGGTTGAACGGAGCCCAGTCTAGCAATCAGCCCCAGCATTTT	CASRLNGAQSSNQPQHF
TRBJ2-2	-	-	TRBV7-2	TGTGCCAGCAGCTTAAGGCAGGGCCAGACCGGGGAGCTGTTTTTT	CASSLRQGQTGELFF
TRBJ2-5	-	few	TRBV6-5	TGTGCCAGCAGTTACTCAGTGGGTGCAGGCGCCCAGTACTTC	CASSYSVGAGAQYF
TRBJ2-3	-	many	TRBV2	TGTGCCAGCAGTGAAGCGTCAGATACGCAGTATTTT	CASSEASDTQYF
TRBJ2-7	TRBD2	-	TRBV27	TGTGCCAGCAGTTACGGTACTAGCGGTTATACCTACGAGCAGTACTTC	CASSYGTSGYTYEQYF
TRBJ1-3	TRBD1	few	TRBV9	TGTGCCAGCAGCGAAGAGACAGGGTCAGGAAACACCATATATTTT	CASSEETGSGNTIYF
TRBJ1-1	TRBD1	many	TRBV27	TGTGCCAGCAGCCCAGGGGGGGCCACTGAAGCTTTCTTT	CASSPGGATEAFF
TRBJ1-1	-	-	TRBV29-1	TGCAGCGTTGAAGAGTGGGGGTCCCCAGAAGCTTTATTT	CSVEEWGSPEALF
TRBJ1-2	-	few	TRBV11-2	TGTGCCAGCAGCTTAGGGTGGGCATATGGCTACACCTTC	CASSLGWAYGYTF
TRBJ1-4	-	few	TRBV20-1	TGCAGTGCTTTACAGGGAAGTAATGAAAAACTGTTTTTT	CSALQGSNEKLFF
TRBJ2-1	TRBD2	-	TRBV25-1	TGTGCCAGCAGTGAACGACTAGCGGGGGGGATAAATGAGCAGTTCTTC	CASSERLAGGINEQFF
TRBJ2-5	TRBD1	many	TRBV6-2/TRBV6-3	TGTGCCAGCAAACGGGACAGCGGGACCCAGTACTTC	CASKRDSGTQYF
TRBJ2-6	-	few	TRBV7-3	TGTGCCAGCAGCCCCGGGGGCGTCCTGACTTTC	CASSPGGVLTF
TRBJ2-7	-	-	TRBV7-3	TGTGCCAGCAGCTTAGAGAGTCGGGAGGAGCAGTACTTC	CASSLESREEQYF
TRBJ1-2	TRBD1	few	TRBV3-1	TGTGCCAGCAGCCAAAGCGGACGAACGGGACAGGGTATTGATGGCTACACCTTC	CASSQSGRTGQGIDGYTF
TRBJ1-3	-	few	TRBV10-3	TGTGCCACAGTCACCGGAAGGGTTCCCGGAAACACCATATATTTT	CATVTGRVPGNTIYF
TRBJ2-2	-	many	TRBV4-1	TGCGCCAGCAGCCAAGGAACAGGCAGTCAAGTTGGTTGGGAGCTGTTTTTT	CASSQGTGSQVGWELFF
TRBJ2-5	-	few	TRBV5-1	TGCGCCAGCAGCTTAACAGGGACCCTACAAGAGACCCAGTACTTC	CASSLTGTLQETQYF
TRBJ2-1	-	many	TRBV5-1	TGCGCCAGCAGCTTGGTTGGGGGCGATGAGCAGTTCTTC	CASSLVGGDEQFF
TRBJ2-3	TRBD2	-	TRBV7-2	TGTGCCAGCAGCTCCCGGACTAGCGGGGGGTTTAGCACAGATACGCAGTATTTT	CASSSRTSGGFSTDTQYF
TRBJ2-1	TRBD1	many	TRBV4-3	TGCGCCAGCAGCCTTGGACAGGGCTACAATGAGCAGTTCTTC	CASSLGQGYNEQFF
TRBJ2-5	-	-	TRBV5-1	TGCGCCAGCAGCTCTAACCCAGGAGGGGAGACCCAGTACTTC	CASSSNPGGETQYF